This entry lists 27 T cell receptor beta chains sequenced from one sample in a study of T-cell memory formation after mild COVID-19. One entry per CDR3 protein, called by TCRdb with MiXCR from the 5' RACE reads. The table has more than 120,000 distinct CDR3 sequences, approximately 6% seen once. The specimen was PBMCs or a T cell subset sorted from them (not recorded which). The receptors here all came from an adult woman who had mild COVID-19 (a few samples of this study predate the infection). Cell type and time point are not known.

This clonotype was counted only a few times. The rearrangement uses TRBV3-1 and TRBJ2-2; D remains ambiguous. Germline V gene sequence: CDR1 LGHDT, CDR2 YNNKEL (reference sequence). The length of the CDR3 is 17 residues. V was shortened by 1 base and J by 4 bases, with 16 bases between the two germline ends. Written as DNA, the CDR3 is TGTGCCAGCAGCCAAGTCTTCGACTGGTTCGGCACCGGGGAGCTGTTTTTT. Translated: CASSQVFDWFGTGELFF.

The chain has TRBV6-2 or TRBV6-3 and TRBJ1-1; no clear D. Trimming took off 6 bases at V and 8 bases at J, with 16 bases between the two ends. Germline CDR1 MNHEY, CDR2 SVGEGT. The length of the CDR3 is 13 residues. CDR3 in DNA: TGTGCCAGCAGCCGTTTGCAGAGTGACGAAGCTTTCTTT. It codes for CASSRLQSDEAFF.

This clonotype was seen ten or more times. CDR3 sequence reads: CSARGAGGLNEQFF. The CDR3 nucleotides read TGCAGTGCCCGGGGTGCGGGGGGGCTGAATGAGCAGTTCTTC. The J gene is TRBJ2-1, the V gene TRBV20-1; 9 nucleotides agree with TRBD2. Unmatched junction bases numbered 10, after V lost 6 bases and J lost 7 bases. The germline CDR1 and CDR2 sequences are DFQATT and SNEGSKA (reference sequence). The CDR3 covers 14 residues.

This clonotype was found a few times. The V gene is TRBV5-1, the J gene TRBJ1-4; the D gene is possibly TRBD1 (6 bases). V lost 4 bases to trimming and J lost 6 bases, with 10 bases between them. Germline CDR1 is SGHRS and CDR2 is YFSETQ. The CDR3 is 13 amino acids. CDR3: CASSEGQYEKLFF. CDR3 in DNA: TGCGCCAGCAGCGAAGGACAGTATGAAAAACTGTTTTTT. Full variable domain (outside the CDR3, taken from reference TRBV5-1 and TRBJ1-4): KAGVTQTPRYLIKTRGQQVTLSCSPISGHRSVSWYQQTPGQGLQFLFEYFSETQRNKGNFPGRFSGRQFSNSRSEMNVSTLELGDSALYLCASSEGQYEKLFFGSGTQLSVL.

This clonotype has only a few counts. The J gene is TRBJ2-7, the V gene TRBV4-3, with D possibly called TRBD1 or TRBD2 (7 bases each). The CDR3 length is 15 residues. Germline assignment: CDR1 LGHNA and CDR2 YSLEER. Trimming took 0 bases from V and 3 from J, leaving 12 bases between them. CDR3 in DNA: TGCGCCAGCAGCCAAGAACAGGGGAGGGACTACGAGCAGTACTTC. This encodes CASSQEQGRDYEQYF.

In its sample, this clonotype was seen a few times. The gene calls are TRBV7-2 and TRBJ2-3; the match to TRBD2 covers 9 bases. The CDR3 is made up of 19 amino acids. The germline gives CDR1 SGHTA, CDR2 FQGNSA. Germline trimming cut 1 base from V and 9 bases from J; bases unmatched to any gene: 20. This CDR3 is CASSLGPTASGAPEGTQYF. The DNA of the CDR3 is TGTGCCAGCAGCTTAGGGCCGACTGCTAGCGGGGCTCCCGAGGGGACGCAGTATTTT.

The J gene is TRBJ2-6, the V gene TRBV5-4; 7 nucleotides line up with TRBD2. This CDR3 is built from 16 residues. Germline loops: CDR1 SGHNT, CDR2 YYREEE (reference sequence). Trimming took 2 bases from V and 0 from J; bases not matched to a gene: 2. The CDR3 DNA is TGTGCCAGCAGCTTAGGCGGGAGCTCTGGGGCCAACGTCCTGACTTTC. It yields the protein CASSLGGSSGANVLTF.

This clonotype was recorded a few times. The chain has TRBV24-1 and TRBJ2-3; D ambiguous. The CDR3 sequence is 13 residues long. Trimming left V 7 bases short and J 6 bases short, with 13 bases between. Germline loops: CDR1 KGHDR, CDR2 SFDVKD. CDR3 protein: CATSRPMVDTQYF. DNA of the CDR3: TGTGCCACCAGCCGCCCTATGGTGGATACGCAGTATTTT.

The rearrangement joins TRBV18 to TRBJ2-5, with TRBD1 identical over 8 bases. CDR1 KGHSH and CDR2 LQKENI come from the germline V gene. J gave up 2 bases and V 8 bases, and 10 bases lay outside the gene matches. The CDR3 spans 15 residues. CDR3 sequence: CASTPDRAYQETQYF. The CDR3 DNA is TGTGCCAGCACCCCGGACAGGGCGTATCAAGAGACCCAGTACTTC.

V and J are TRBV18 and TRBJ2-2; D is unresolved. Germline loops: CDR1 KGHSH, CDR2 LQKENI. Trimming removed 0 bases at V and 2 bases at J, with 4 bases between. This CDR3 region has 14 residues. CDR3 DNA: TGTGCCAGCTCACCACCACTTAACACCGGGGAGCTGTTTTTT. Protein sequence: CASSPPLNTGELFF.

This clonotype came up many times. The CDR3 nucleotides read TGCGCCAGCAGCCAAGTAGGGGGTCGGGCGGGGGTCTACAATGAGCAGTTCTTC. Its translation: CASSQVGGRAGVYNEQFF. The V gene is TRBV4-3, the J gene TRBJ2-1; tentative D call: TRBD2 (7 bases). The CDR3 has 18 residues. Trimming removed 1 base at V and 3 bases at J, with 19 bases between. Per the germline V gene, CDR1 is LGHNA and CDR2 is YSLEER.

This clonotype was counted at least ten times. The chain uses TRBV6-5 and TRBJ2-2, with 8 bases matching TRBD1. There are 15 residues in the CDR3. Unmatched junction bases numbered 3, after V lost 6 bases and J lost 0 bases. The V gene's germline CDR1 is MNHEY and CDR2 SVGAGI. The CDR3 region is CASRGQEANTGELFF. The CDR3 DNA follows: TGTGCCAGCAGGGGACAGGAGGCGAACACCGGGGAGCTGTTTTTT.

This clonotype has at least ten counts. This rearrangement joins TRBV29-1 to TRBJ2-2; TRBD1 might be the D (5 bases). Germline V gene sequence: CDR1 SQVTM, CDR2 ANQGSEA. Trimming removed 7 bases from V and 6 bases from J, with 15 bases in between. The CDR3 has 13 amino acids. The CDR3 coding sequence is TGCAGCGGGTTAACAGGACCTCCCGGGGAGCTGTTTTTT. Its protein product is CSGLTGPPGELFF.

This clonotype was found many times. The V gene is TRBV6-1, the J gene TRBJ2-3, with D possibly being TRBD1 (6 bases). This CDR3 is built from 14 residues. Germline CDR1 reads MNHNS; CDR2 reads SASEGT. V was cut by 6 bases and J by 6 bases, with 16 bases left in between. The CDR3 here is CASRDRFKGDTQYF. CDR3 in DNA: TGTGCCAGCAGAGACAGGTTTAAGGGGGATACGCAGTATTTT.

The rearrangement uses TRBV24-1 and TRBJ1-3; TRBD1 is a possible D gene (6 bases). CDR1 is KGHDR and CDR2 is SFDVKD in the germline V gene. This CDR3 is built from 14 residues. Deletions cut 6 bases from V and 0 bases from J, with 8 bases between. Here the CDR3 reads CATSPRGSGNTIYF. CDR3 in DNA: TGTGCCACCAGTCCCAGGGGCTCTGGAAACACCATATATTTT.

V usage is TRBV5-5 and J usage is TRBJ1-5; D gene unclear. Germline V CDR1 and CDR2: SGHKS, YYEKEE (reference sequence). The CDR3 totals 13 residues. Trimming stripped 0 bases from V and 11 bases from J, with 12 bases between. CDR3 coding DNA: TGTGCCAGCAGCTTGGAGTCCCTAGAGTCCCAGCATTTT. It is translated as CASSLESLESQHF.

The chain joins TRBV18 to TRBJ2-3; D is perhaps TRBD1 (6 bases). Trimming removed 3 bases at V and 6 bases at J, with 19 bases between. The length of the CDR3 is 16 residues. Per the germline V gene, CDR1 is KGHSH and CDR2 is LQKENI. The CDR3: CASSPTGTLSPDTQYF. CDR3 sequence (DNA): TGTGCCAGCTCACCGACCGGGACACTGTCCCCGGATACGCAGTATTTT.

This clonotype was observed many times. V and J are TRBV24-1 and TRBJ2-1; TRBD2 is a possible D gene (6 bases). Germline CDR1 KGHDR, CDR2 SFDVKD. The V end was cut by 4 bases, the J end by 0 bases, with 15 bases between. This CDR3 region has 17 residues. The CDR3 reads CATSERWRGHSYNEQFF. Here the CDR3 DNA reads TGTGCCACCAGTGAACGCTGGAGGGGCCACTCCTACAATGAGCAGTTCTTC.

This clonotype was found many times. V and J are TRBV30 and TRBJ2-3; TRBD2 aligns across 8 bases. The germline V gene has CDR1 GTSNPN and CDR2 SVGIG (reference sequence). The CDR3 runs 17 residues. V was clipped by 2 bases and J by 0 bases; unmatched bases: 10. Written as DNA, the CDR3 is TGTGCCTGGAGTTTCGGGAGGGCCTGGGCTAGCACAGATACGCAGTATTTT. Translating gives CAWSFGRAWASTDTQYF.

This clonotype was detected ten times or more. The chain joins TRBV29-1 to TRBJ2-3, with no clear D. The CDR3 length is 12 residues. Germline V gene sequence: CDR1 SQVTM, CDR2 ANQGSEA. V was pared by 6 bases and J by 4 bases, with 11 bases between. The CDR3 region is CSVESPPDTQYF. CDR3 nucleotides: TGCAGCGTAGAAAGTCCCCCAGATACGCAGTATTTT.

The chain joins TRBV19 to TRBJ1-5, with D unclear. Deletions cut 5 bases from V and 5 bases from J, with 16 bases between. This CDR3 region has 15 residues. The germline V gene has CDR1 LNHDA and CDR2 SQIVND (reference sequence). The CDR3 sequence: CASSPTPLIHQPQHF. In DNA form, the CDR3 reads TGTGCCAGTAGTCCGACACCCTTAATACATCAGCCCCAGCATTTT. Variable domain in full (rest from reference TRBV19 and TRBJ1-5): DGGITQSPKYLFRKEGQNVTLSCEQNLNHDAMYWYRQDPGQGLRLIYYSQIVNDFQKGDIAEGYSVSREKKESFPLTVTSAQKNPTAFYLCASSPTPLIHQPQHFGDGTRLSIL.

The chain couples TRBV12-3 or TRBV12-4 to TRBJ2-2, with 9 bases lining up with TRBD1. V shed 7 bases, J shed 7 bases, and the junction held 7 bases outside the gene matches. There are 14 residues in the CDR3. The CDR3 coding sequence is TGTGCCAGCACCGGGGACAGGGAAATCGGGGAGCTGTTTTTT. Amino acids: CASTGDREIGELFF.

V is TRBV11-2 and J is TRBJ1-5, with D possibly matching TRBD1 (5 bases). CDR3 length: 16 residues. CDR1 is SGHAT, CDR2 FQNNGV, per germline. Trimming took off 1 base at V and 0 bases at J, with 10 bases between the two ends. The CDR3 reads CASSLGGFYSNQPQHF. The CDR3 bases are TGTGCCAGCAGCTTAGGGGGCTTTTATAGCAATCAGCCCCAGCATTTT.

The chain joins TRBV5-4 to TRBJ2-5; the match to TRBD1 covers 11 bases. CDR1 and CDR2 (germline): SGHNT, YYREEE (reference sequence). The junction had 8 bases not matched to a gene; V was cut back by 9 bases and J by 4 bases. The CDR3 sequence is 14 residues long. CDR3 amino acids: CATSDRGRGETQYF. CDR3 sequence (DNA): TGTGCCACGTCGGACAGGGGGCGAGGAGAGACCCAGTACTTC.

This clonotype was picked up many times. This chain links TRBV20-1 with TRBJ2-1; TRBD2 matches 10 bases. CDR1 and CDR2 from the germline V gene are DFQATT and SNEGSKA (reference sequence). The CDR3 length is 15 residues. J gave up 8 bases and V 3 bases, and 10 bases lay outside the gene matches. CDR3 amino acids: CSARVAGGPWDEQFF. The CDR3 nucleotides are TGCAGTGCTAGGGTAGCGGGGGGCCCCTGGGATGAGCAGTTCTTC.

Ten or more counts support this clonotype. The chain combines TRBV7-8 with TRBJ1-1; D is ambiguous. V lost 6 bases and J lost 0, with 20 bases in between. The V gene's germline CDR1 is SGHVS and CDR2 FQNEAQ. This CDR3 has 17 amino acids. The CDR3 DNA follows: TGTGCCAGCAGTTCCATTAAGCTCGGACGGATGAACACTGAAGCTTTCTTT. Residues: CASSSIKLGRMNTEAFF.

This clonotype was seen ten or more times. The J gene is TRBJ2-1, the V gene TRBV4-2; 9 positions match TRBD2. Germline CDR1 reads LGHNA; CDR2 reads YNFKEQ. The CDR3 spans 16 residues. V was clipped by 0 bases and J by 14 bases; unmatched bases: 14. As DNA, the CDR3 is TGTGCCAGCAGCCAAGAGATGACTAGCGGTTCCATGTACAAGTTCTTC. Amino acid sequence: CASSQEMTSGSMYKFF.